A selection of T cell receptor beta chains follows, all from one sample in a study of CD8+CD57+ T cells in acquired aplastic anemia. TCRdb re-derived calls from the reads in MiXCR, one entry per CDR3 protein. This table holds roughly 150,000 distinct CDR3 sequences, more than 45% found once. The sequenced sample was sorted CD4+, CD8+, or CD8+CD57+ T cells (not recorded which) from PBMCs. The origin of the receptors is a human donor with aplastic anemia. CDR3s include the opening cysteine and the closing phenylalanine or tryptophan. The order of the fields is clone size, J gene, V gene, D gene, CDR3 protein, CDR3 DNA. A D gene is named only where the DNA matches it firmly. Expanded clones get a size class; other rows say once, few or many, or leave the size out.

>.|TRBJ2-2|TRBV9|TRBD1
CASGRGQGSTGELFF
TGTGCCAGCGGTAGAGGACAGGGGAGCACCGGGGAGCTGTTTTTT
>many|TRBJ2-2|TRBV11-2|TRBD1
CASSFYRGLNTGELFF
TGTGCCAGCAGCTTCTACAGGGGCTTGAATACCGGGGAGCTGTTTTTT
>.|TRBJ1-1|TRBV29-1|.
CSVERGSAEAFF
TGCAGCGTTGAAAGGGGTTCCGCTGAAGCTTTCTTT
>many|TRBJ2-2|TRBV7-2|.
CASSSAQGYGELFF
TGTGCCAGCAGCTCAGCCCAGGGGTACGGGGAGCTGTTTTTT
>once|TRBJ1-1|TRBV6-1|.
CASSAGTSEAFF
TGTGCCAGCAGTGCCGGGACATCTGAAGCTTTCTTT
>.|TRBJ1-1|TRBV4-2|TRBD1
CASSHLGQGTEAFF
TGTGCCAGCAGCCATCTCGGACAGGGCACTGAAGCTTTCTTT
>few|TRBJ1-1|TRBV19|TRBD1
CAWSVSDRVGTEAFF
TGTGCCTGGAGTGTAAGCGACAGGGTTGGTACTGAAGCTTTCTTT
>many|TRBJ1-5|TRBV20-1|.
CSAARGRASNQPQHF
TGCAGTGCAGCACGGGGCAGGGCTAGCAATCAGCCCCAGCATTTT
>.|TRBJ2-7|TRBV29-1|.
CSVGAEYEQYF
TGCAGCGTTGGAGCGGAATACGAGCAGTACTTC
>many|TRBJ2-7|TRBV9|.
CASSGGPNYEQYF
TGTGCCAGCAGCGGGGGCCCGAACTACGAGCAGTACTTC
>few|TRBJ2-2|TRBV6-1|.
CASSGAKMNTGELFF
TGTGCCAGCAGTGGGGCAAAGATGAACACCGGGGAGCTGTTTTTT
>many|TRBJ2-3|TRBV12-3/TRBV12-4|.
CATRGYTDTQYF
TGTGCCACCCGGGGCTACACAGATACGCAGTATTTT
>.|TRBJ1-1|TRBV5-8|TRBD1
CASSLGDRGREAFF
TGTGCCAGCAGCTTGGGGGACAGGGGAAGGGAAGCTTTCTTT
>.|TRBJ2-3|TRBV2|.
CASSWDFSADTQYF
TGTGCCAGCAGTTGGGACTTTTCGGCAGATACGCAGTATTTT
>.|TRBJ2-5|TRBV11-2|.
CASSPARSAQEAQYF
TGTGCCAGCAGCCCGGCGCGGAGCGCGCAAGAGGCCCAGTACTTC
>.|TRBJ1-1|TRBV29-1|TRBD1
CSVTTGGNTEAFF
TGCAGCGTTACAACAGGGGGCAACACTGAAGCTTTCTTT
>many|TRBJ2-3|TRBV4-3|TRBD2
CASSQGSGGVTDTQYF
TGCGCCAGCAGCCAAGGTTCGGGGGGAGTAACAGATACGCAGTATTTT
>.|TRBJ2-7|TRBV12-3/TRBV12-4|TRBD2
CASSLQRGHYEQYF
TGTGCCAGCAGTTTGCAGCGGGGGCACTACGAGCAGTACTTC
>many|TRBJ1-1|TRBV6-5|.
CASSEMVSGGAFF
TGTGCCAGCAGTGAAATGGTCTCCGGGGGAGCTTTCTTT
>.|TRBJ1-6|TRBV6-1|.
CASKESGSYDSPLHF
TGTGCCAGCAAAGAAAGTGGCTCCTATGATTCACCCCTCCACTTT
>.|TRBJ1-2|TRBV10-3|TRBD1
CAILPGTGNDGYTF
TGTGCCATCCTCCCCGGGACAGGGAACGATGGCTACACCTTC
>many|TRBJ1-3|TRBV4-2|.
CASSHHDSGNTIYF
TGTGCCAGCAGCCACCACGACTCTGGAAACACCATATATTTT
>.|TRBJ1-2|TRBV7-9|TRBD1
CASSQGTAYGYTF
TGTGCCAGCAGCCAGGGGACAGCATATGGCTACACCTTC
>many|TRBJ1-1|TRBV7-9|.
CASSLTPVGNTEAFF
TGTGCCAGCAGCTTAACCCCCGTGGGGAACACTGAAGCTTTCTTT
>many|TRBJ2-1|TRBV12-3/TRBV12-4|.
CASSLRTYEQFF
TGTGCCAGCAGTTTGAGGACCTATGAGCAGTTCTTC
>many|TRBJ2-1|TRBV29-1|.
CSVDSRNEQFF
TGCAGCGTTGATTCCAGAAATGAGCAGTTCTTC
>.|TRBJ2-7|TRBV11-1|.
CASSPTRASSYEQYF
TGTGCCAGCAGCCCAACTCGGGCCTCCTCCTACGAGCAGTACTTC
>many|TRBJ2-2|TRBV20-1|.
CSARDLHGPNTGELFF
TGCAGTGCTAGAGATCTTCACGGACCGAACACCGGGGAGCTGTTTTTT
>.|TRBJ2-2|TRBV7-2|TRBD1
CASSSGPTGAAGELFF
TGTGCCAGCAGCTCCGGCCCGACAGGGGCCGCCGGGGAGCTGTTTTTT
>.|TRBJ1-1|TRBV10-3|.
CAIRQDLLTEAFF
TGTGCCATCAGGCAGGACCTTCTCACTGAAGCTTTCTTT
>many|TRBJ2-5|TRBV3-1|TRBD1
CASSPMTGIGAETQYF
TGTGCCAGCAGCCCGATGACAGGGATTGGTGCAGAGACCCAGTACTTC
>few|TRBJ1-2|TRBV7-9|.
CATLEGAYGYTF
TGTGCCACCTTAGAGGGAGCCTATGGCTACACCTTC
>.|TRBJ2-7|TRBV19|.
CASSIRGISYEQYF
TGTGCCAGTAGTATAAGAGGGATCTCCTACGAGCAATACTTC
>many|TRBJ2-3|TRBV4-1|.
CASSNRDTSTDTQYF
TGCGCCAGCAGCAACCGGGACACTTCCACAGATACGCAGTATTTT
>many|TRBJ2-7|TRBV7-6|TRBD2
CASSLAGAGVISYEQYF
TGTGCCAGCAGCTTAGCGGGAGCGGGGGTAATCTCCTACGAGCAGTACTTC
>.|TRBJ1-4|TRBV15|TRBD1
CATSRDREVREKLFF
TGTGCCACCAGCAGGGACAGGGAGGTCCGTGAAAAACTGTTTTTT
>many|TRBJ2-7|TRBV20-1|.
CSALHRDYEQYF
TGCAGTGCTTTGCACAGGGACTACGAGCAGTACTTC
>.|TRBJ1-3|TRBV11-1|.
CASSLGSGSSGNTIYF
TGTGCCAGCAGCTTAGGAAGTGGGAGCTCTGGAAACACCATATATTTT
>.|TRBJ2-7|TRBV2|.
CASRRIYEQYF
TGTGCCAGCCGCCGAATCTACGAGCAGTACTTC
>once|TRBJ2-7|TRBV28|TRBD2
CASSPGGLAEYEQYF
TGTGCCAGCAGCCCCGGCGGACTAGCGGAGTACGAGCAGTACTTC
>many|TRBJ1-5|TRBV2|.
CASKKNSNQPQHF
TGTGCCAGCAAGAAAAATAGCAATCAGCCCCAGCATTTT
>.|TRBJ1-4|TRBV15|TRBD1
CATSRAGGDYEKLFF
TGTGCCACCAGCAGGGCAGGGGGCGATTATGAAAAACTGTTTTTT
>many|TRBJ2-5|TRBV13|TRBD2
CASSFLGGAGTRQETQYF
TGTGCCAGCAGCTTTCTGGGGGGAGCGGGGACCAGACAAGAGACCCAGTACTTC
>.|TRBJ1-1|TRBV10-2|.
CASTDRGVDTEAFF
TGCGCCAGCACTGACAGAGGTGTGGATACTGAAGCTTTCTTT
>.|TRBJ2-1|TRBV20-1|.
CSAAWGYNEQFF
TGCAGTGCTGCCTGGGGGTACAATGAGCAGTTCTTC
>few|TRBJ1-5|TRBV20-1|TRBD1
CSAAGQGVSNQPQHF
TGCAGTGCTGCGGGACAGGGAGTTAGCAATCAGCCCCAGCATTTT
>.|TRBJ2-7|TRBV7-2|TRBD2
CASSSTGGAYEQYF
TGTGCCAGCAGCTCAACGGGGGGAGCCTACGAGCAGTACTTC
>many|TRBJ1-2|TRBV4-3|TRBD1
CASSQDYRGGYGYTF
TGCGCCAGCAGCCAAGACTACAGGGGTGGCTATGGCTACACCTTC
>.|TRBJ1-2|TRBV10-3|.
CAISDRVPDYGYAF
TGTGCCATCAGTGACAGGGTTCCTGACTATGGCTACGCCTTC